This T cell receptor (beta chain) was identified in a study of cytomegalovirus exposure and HLA in healthy donors (dated by TCRdb to about 2017). For context, the study as a whole: A later analysis indicated that the roughly 130 validation repertoires were generated on the platform also employed for the 666 repertoires of the first cohort. The aim of the study was to test whether cataloging public T cell receptors could identify signatures of past pathogen exposure. A separate validation cohort of 100 to 150 different subjects was used in addition to the approximately 670-subject first cohort. To predict cytomegalovirus infection status, the study combined high-throughput TCR immunosequencing, statistical association of individual TCRs with disease status, and machine learning. The research as a whole found: The classifier was reported to diagnose cytomegalovirus status with high specificity and sensitivity in both the original and validation cohorts. A total of 164 TCR beta chains were listed by the study as associated with cytomegalovirus. According to the authors, the approach could potentially be generalized to other disease states and immunological phenotypes. While some public TCRs were present in many individuals, most TCR sequences turned up only very rarely across donors. In vitro tests confirmed that three of the cytomegalovirus-associated TCR beta chains recognize cytomegalovirus antigens. Of the cluster scores, approximately 95% were above 0 in a later analysis, which found that TCRs clustered in the first cohort also tended to co-occur in the approximately 130 validation repertoires. The validation cohort had no HLA typing available for a later analysis, so co-occurrence within that cohort was assessed over all 120 or so repertoires.

Separate from the approximately 730-subject first cohort, the validation cohort of 120 subjects was the group to which the donors belonged. Note on this clone: The clone's antigen remains unknown. No much larger clonotype is one base removed from it; base qualities were not supplied.

The germline V gene specifies SGDLS as CDR1 and YYNGEE as CDR2. From cysteine to phenylalanine, the CDR3 is 14 amino acids long. The only DNA kept is the CDR3, 42 bases in frame from the first base. Between the V and J ends, shortened by 3 bases and 6 bases respectively, the junction contains 16 bases. The method behind the library was the immunoSEQ multiplex PCR assay. Per the source publication's procedure: A statistical classification framework was developed to diagnose cytomegalovirus status using the catalog of TCR beta chain sequences. Entries here come from immuneACCESS through TCRdb and include only in-frame sequences with V and J called. Some clones fail to appear in such tables; in the studies checked, an unresolved V gene covers under half of the shortfall, and the cause of the remainder is unknown. That table is the source of V, J and clone size, and D and trimming were worked out from the DNA. Here the sample has more than 250,000 clones; 87% occur a single time. Of the sample, approximately 1% falls within the top ten clones.

This chain is built from TRBV9 and TRBJ2-7; matching of 5 bases hints at TRBD2 as the D gene. This clonotype was sampled from a woman aged 30 to 39 in good health and CMV-seropositive. Sequenced input: PBMCs. The CDR3: CASSGREEAFEQYF. DNA sequence: TGTGCCAGCAGCGGCCGGGAAGAGGCCTTCGAGCAGTACTTC.